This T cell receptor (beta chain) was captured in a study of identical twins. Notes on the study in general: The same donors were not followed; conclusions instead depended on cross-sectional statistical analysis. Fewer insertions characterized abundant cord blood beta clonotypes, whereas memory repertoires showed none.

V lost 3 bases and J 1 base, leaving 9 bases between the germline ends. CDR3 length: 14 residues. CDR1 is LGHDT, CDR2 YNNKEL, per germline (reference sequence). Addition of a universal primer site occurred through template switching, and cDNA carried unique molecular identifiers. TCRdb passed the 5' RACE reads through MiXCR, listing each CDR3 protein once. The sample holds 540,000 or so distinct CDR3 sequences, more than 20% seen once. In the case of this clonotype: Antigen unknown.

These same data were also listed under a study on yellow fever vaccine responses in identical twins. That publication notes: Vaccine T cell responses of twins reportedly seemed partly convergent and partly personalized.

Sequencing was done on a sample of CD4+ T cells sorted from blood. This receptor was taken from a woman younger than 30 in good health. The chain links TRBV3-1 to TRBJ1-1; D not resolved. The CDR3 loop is CASSHGSGNTEAFF. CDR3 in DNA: TGTGCCAGCAGCCATGGTAGCGGGAACACTGAAGCTTTCTTT.